This T cell receptor (beta chain) was recovered during a study of blood T cell repertoires in COVID-19. Study-level background: COVID-19 samples collected from the United States, Italy and Spain covered acute and convalescent phases. Sources were T cells, B-cell-depleted T cells, or PBMCs; the material itself was cDNA or gDNA.

Looked up from germline, CDR1 is LGHDT and CDR2 is YNNKEL (reference sequence). This CDR3 contains 17 residues. V was trimmed by 1 base and J by 0 bases, leaving 12 bases between them. The repertoire was sequenced with immunoSEQ multiplex PCR; TCRdb's copy has only in-frame clones and lacks some. In the table there are 30,000 to 40,000 clones, around 89% of which are singletons. This TCR derives from a man aged 60 to 69 with active or convalescent COVID-19. The sample comprised peripheral blood. V gene TRBV3-1 (or the pseudogene TRBV3-2) combines with J gene TRBJ2-2, with D uncertain. The CDR3 loop is CASSQVLRHSNTGELFF. In DNA, the CDR3 is TGTGCCAGCAGCCAAGTGTTACGACATTCGAACACCGGGGAGCTGTTTTTT.